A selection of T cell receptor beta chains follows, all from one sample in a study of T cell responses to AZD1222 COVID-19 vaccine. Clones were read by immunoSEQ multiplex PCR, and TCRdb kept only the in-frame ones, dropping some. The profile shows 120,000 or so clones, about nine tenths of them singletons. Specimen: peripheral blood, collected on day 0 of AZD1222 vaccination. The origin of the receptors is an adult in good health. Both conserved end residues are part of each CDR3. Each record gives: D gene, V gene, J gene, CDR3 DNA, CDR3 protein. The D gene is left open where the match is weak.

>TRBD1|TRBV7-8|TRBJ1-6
TGTGCCAGCAGCCACCGGGACAGGGGTTTATCCCTCCACTTT
CASSHRDRGLSLHF
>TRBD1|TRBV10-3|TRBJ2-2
TGTGCCATCAGTGGGACAGGGACCGGGGAGCTGTTTTTT
CAISGTGTGELFF
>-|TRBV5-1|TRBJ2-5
TGCGCCAGCAGCTCGAACCAGGTAGCCCAAGAGACCCAGTACTTC
CASSSNQVAQETQYF
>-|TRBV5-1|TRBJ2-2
TGCGCCAGCAGCGCCCCGCGGGGACACCTCGCGAACACCGGGGAGCTGTTTTTT
CASSAPRGHLANTGELFF
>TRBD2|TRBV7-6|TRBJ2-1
TGTGCCAGCAGCTTAGGCGGGAGCTCTCGCCTGTTCTTC
CASSLGGSSRLFF
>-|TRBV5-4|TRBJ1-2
TGTGCCAGCAGCTTGCCGGACTATGGCTACACCTTC
CASSLPDYGYTF
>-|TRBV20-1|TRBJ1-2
TGCAGTGGTGAAGCTAACTATGGCTACACCTTC
CSGEANYGYTF
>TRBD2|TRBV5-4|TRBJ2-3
TGTGCCAGCAGCCCGCGGGAGGCCGCAGATACGCAGTATTTT
CASSPREAADTQYF
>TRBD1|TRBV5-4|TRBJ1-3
TGTGCCAGCAGCTCGCGGGACAGAGGGGCTGGAAACACCATATATTTT
CASSSRDRGAGNTIYF
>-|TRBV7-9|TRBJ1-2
TGTGCCAGCAGCTTGACAGCTGATAGGACTGGCTACACCTTC
CASSLTADRTGYTF
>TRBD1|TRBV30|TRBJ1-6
TGTGCCTGGAGCCGCAACAGGGGGCGTCGGGTTAATTCACCCCTCCACTTT
CAWSRNRGRRVNSPLHF
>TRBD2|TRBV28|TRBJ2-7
TGTGCCAGCACGGATGGGACTAGCGCCAGGTACGAGCAGTACTTC
CASTDGTSARYEQYF
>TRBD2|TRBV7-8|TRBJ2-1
TGTGCCAGCAGCGTCTACGGGACTAGGTATGAGCAGTTCTTC
CASSVYGTRYEQFF